A selection of T cell receptor beta chains follows, all from one sample in a study of beta chain features in type 1 diabetes. Profiled with immunoSEQ multiplex PCR; TCRdb holds only in-frame clones, not every one. The table lists around 110,000 clones, 16% of them singletons, with 2% to 2.5% in the top ten. Input material: central memory CD4+ T cells from blood. All receptors derive from a man aged 25 to 40 with type 1 diabetes. Each CDR3 is given with its conserved first and last residue. A D gene is named only where the DNA matches it firmly.

d_gene: TRBD2
j_gene: TRBJ2-5
v_gene: TRBV14
CDR3aa: CASSQVLTSGQETQYF

d_gene: NA
j_gene: TRBJ1-2
v_gene: TRBV7-9
CDR3aa: CASSLALSRVGGYTF

d_gene: NA
j_gene: TRBJ2-7
v_gene: TRBV6-6
CDR3aa: CASSLDGAAREQYF

d_gene: NA
j_gene: TRBJ2-5
v_gene: TRBV28
CDR3aa: CASSQGQETQYF

d_gene: NA
j_gene: TRBJ1-6
v_gene: TRBV6-6
CDR3aa: CASSWDGNSPLHF

d_gene: TRBD1
j_gene: TRBJ2-1
v_gene: TRBV7-2
CDR3aa: CASSLRTGNNEQFF

d_gene: NA
j_gene: TRBJ2-1
v_gene: TRBV2
CDR3aa: CASSGDNEQFF

d_gene: TRBD2
j_gene: TRBJ2-7
v_gene: TRBV4-2
CDR3aa: CASSQAPSSGGAYEQYF

d_gene: NA
j_gene: TRBJ1-2
v_gene: TRBV9
CDR3aa: CASSVASATNYGYTF

d_gene: TRBD2
j_gene: TRBJ2-3
v_gene: TRBV10-3
CDR3aa: CAISESASGGSTDTQYF

d_gene: NA
j_gene: TRBJ2-6
v_gene: TRBV23-1
CDR3aa: CASSQSGRSSGANVLTF

d_gene: NA
j_gene: TRBJ2-1
v_gene: TRBV30
CDR3aa: CAWSVLVTVPNEQFF

d_gene: NA
j_gene: TRBJ2-3
v_gene: TRBV9
CDR3aa: CASSVVGVTDTQYF

d_gene: NA
j_gene: TRBJ1-4
v_gene: TRBV18
CDR3aa: CASSPGGGEKLFF

d_gene: NA
j_gene: TRBJ1-5
v_gene: TRBV7-2
CDR3aa: CASSLGWGSNQPQHF

d_gene: NA
j_gene: TRBJ1-2
v_gene: TRBV19
CDR3aa: CASSEVRRYGYTF

d_gene: NA
j_gene: TRBJ1-6
v_gene: TRBV6-1
CDR3aa: CASTYRYNSPLHF

d_gene: TRBD2
j_gene: TRBJ2-1
v_gene: TRBV2
CDR3aa: CATPGTSENEQFF

d_gene: NA
j_gene: TRBJ2-7
v_gene: TRBV28
CDR3aa: CASLKTGYEQYF

d_gene: TRBD2
j_gene: TRBJ2-1
v_gene: TRBV4-1
CDR3aa: CASSQEGGLAYNEQFF

d_gene: TRBD2
j_gene: TRBJ2-3
v_gene: TRBV11-2
CDR3aa: CASSPGLVEADTQYF

d_gene: NA
j_gene: TRBJ2-3
v_gene: TRBV6-5
CDR3aa: CASSYGTSLDTQYF

d_gene: TRBD1
j_gene: TRBJ2-4
v_gene: TRBV7-2
CDR3aa: CASSQGTARDIQYF

d_gene: NA
j_gene: TRBJ1-2
v_gene: TRBV28
CDR3aa: CASSLQITNYGYTF

d_gene: NA
j_gene: TRBJ2-1
v_gene: TRBV5-4
CDR3aa: CASSHTTEFYNEQFF

d_gene: TRBD2
j_gene: TRBJ2-3
v_gene: TRBV4-1
CDR3aa: CASSTSSGGNTDTQYF

d_gene: NA
j_gene: TRBJ2-1
v_gene: TRBV9
CDR3aa: CASSPGGRYNEQFF

d_gene: NA
j_gene: TRBJ2-1
v_gene: TRBV4-3
CDR3aa: CASSQGTGGSYNEQFF

d_gene: NA
j_gene: TRBJ1-6
v_gene: TRBV9
CDR3aa: CASSTSPSSYNSPLHF

d_gene: NA
j_gene: TRBJ1-1
v_gene: TRBV19
CDR3aa: CASSIDLDSWTEAFF

d_gene: TRBD1
j_gene: TRBJ1-2
v_gene: TRBV28
CDR3aa: CASRSSGTGAYGYTF

d_gene: NA
j_gene: TRBJ1-2
v_gene: TRBV29-1
CDR3aa: CSAEGQARGYTF

d_gene: TRBD1
j_gene: TRBJ2-3
v_gene: TRBV10-3
CDR3aa: CAARQGAVRTDTQYF

d_gene: NA
j_gene: TRBJ2-5
v_gene: TRBV2
CDR3aa: CASSEVGETQYF

d_gene: TRBD1
j_gene: TRBJ1-5
v_gene: TRBV4-3
CDR3aa: CASSQGTGDSNQPQHF

d_gene: TRBD1
j_gene: TRBJ2-1
v_gene: TRBV4-3
CDR3aa: CASSQEGAGGYNEQFF

d_gene: TRBD2
j_gene: TRBJ2-5
v_gene: TRBV7-7
CDR3aa: CASSLGAGDQETQYF

d_gene: TRBD1
j_gene: TRBJ2-3
v_gene: TRBV4-2
CDR3aa: CASSSRDRGTDTQYF

d_gene: TRBD1
j_gene: TRBJ2-7
v_gene: TRBV6-6
CDR3aa: CASRDRGLRDEQYF

d_gene: NA
j_gene: TRBJ2-7
v_gene: TRBV29-1
CDR3aa: CSAGSPTGFRGGEQYF

d_gene: NA
j_gene: TRBJ1-1
v_gene: TRBV4-2
CDR3aa: CASSQLQGMNTEAFF

d_gene: NA
j_gene: TRBJ2-3
v_gene: TRBV9
CDR3aa: CASSVGRTGPITDTQYF

d_gene: NA
j_gene: TRBJ1-1
v_gene: TRBV14
CDR3aa: CASSPLEVVTWTEAFF

d_gene: NA
j_gene: TRBJ2-2
v_gene: TRBV11-2
CDR3aa: CASSLSHYTGELFF

d_gene: NA
j_gene: TRBJ2-2
v_gene: TRBV7-9
CDR3aa: CASSLVQGTGELFF

d_gene: NA
j_gene: TRBJ2-6
v_gene: TRBV11-2
CDR3aa: CASSSADSPGGANVLTF

d_gene: NA
j_gene: TRBJ2-3
v_gene: TRBV9
CDR3aa: CASSVRPSGRTQYF

d_gene: NA
j_gene: TRBJ2-6
v_gene: TRBV28
CDR3aa: CASRTVSSGANVLTF

d_gene: NA
j_gene: TRBJ2-3
v_gene: TRBV29-1
CDR3aa: CSVQKVDRTDTQYF

d_gene: NA
j_gene: TRBJ1-6
v_gene: TRBV27
CDR3aa: CASMLQGGWGFSSPLHF

d_gene: NA
j_gene: TRBJ2-7
v_gene: TRBV13
CDR3aa: CASSPYSTAYEQYF